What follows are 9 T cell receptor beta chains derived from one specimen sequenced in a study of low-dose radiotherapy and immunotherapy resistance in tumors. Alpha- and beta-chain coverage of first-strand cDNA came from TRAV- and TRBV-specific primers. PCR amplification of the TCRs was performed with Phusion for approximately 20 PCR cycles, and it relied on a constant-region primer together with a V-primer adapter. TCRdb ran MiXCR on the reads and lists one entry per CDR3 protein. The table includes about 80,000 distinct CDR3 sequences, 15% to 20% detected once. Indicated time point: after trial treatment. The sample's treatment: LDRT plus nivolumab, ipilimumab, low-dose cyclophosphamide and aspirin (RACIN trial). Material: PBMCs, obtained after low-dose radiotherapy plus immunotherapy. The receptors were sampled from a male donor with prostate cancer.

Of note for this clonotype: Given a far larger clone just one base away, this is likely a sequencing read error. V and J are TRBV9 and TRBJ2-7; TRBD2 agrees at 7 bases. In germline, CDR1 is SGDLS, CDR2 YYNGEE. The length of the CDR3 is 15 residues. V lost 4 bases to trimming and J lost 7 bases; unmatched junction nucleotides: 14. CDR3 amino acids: CASSSVGGAYNEQYF. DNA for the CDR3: TGTGCCAGCAGCTCAGTGGGAGGGGCCTACAATGAGCAGTACTTC.

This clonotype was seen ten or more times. CDR3 protein: CASSLLGSSYEQYF. The CDR3 DNA follows: TGTGCCAGCAGCTTACTAGGCAGCTCCTACGAGCAGTACTTC. The chain joins TRBV7-2 to TRBJ2-7; D is unresolved. Between the trimmed V and J ends, which lost 2 bases and 0 bases, there was a span of 8 bases. The CDR3 has 14 amino acids. Germline CDR1 and CDR2: SGHTA and FQGNSA.

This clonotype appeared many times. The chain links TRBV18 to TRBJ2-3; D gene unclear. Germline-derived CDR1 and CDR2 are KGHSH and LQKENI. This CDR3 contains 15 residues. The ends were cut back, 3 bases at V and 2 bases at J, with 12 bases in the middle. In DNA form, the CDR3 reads TGTGCCAGCTCACCTCAGGACGACCCCACAGATACGCAGTATTTT. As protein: CASSPQDDPTDTQYF.

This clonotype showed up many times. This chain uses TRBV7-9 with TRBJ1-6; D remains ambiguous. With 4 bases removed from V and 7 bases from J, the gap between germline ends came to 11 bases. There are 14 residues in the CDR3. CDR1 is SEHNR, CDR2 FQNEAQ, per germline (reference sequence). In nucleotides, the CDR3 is TGTGCCAGCAGCTCCTGGACGGGAAATTCACCCCTCCACTTT. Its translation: CASSSWTGNSPLHF.

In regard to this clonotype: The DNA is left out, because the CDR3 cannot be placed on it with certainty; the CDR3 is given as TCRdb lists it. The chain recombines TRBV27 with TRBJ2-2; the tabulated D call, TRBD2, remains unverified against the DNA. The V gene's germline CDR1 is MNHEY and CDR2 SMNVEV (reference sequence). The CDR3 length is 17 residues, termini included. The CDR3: CASSSREAGELFFFFFF.

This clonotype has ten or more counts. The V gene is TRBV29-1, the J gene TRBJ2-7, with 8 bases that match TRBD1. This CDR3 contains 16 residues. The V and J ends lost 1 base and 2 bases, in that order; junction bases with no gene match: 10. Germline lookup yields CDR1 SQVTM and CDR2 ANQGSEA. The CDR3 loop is CSVEVRQGPPPYEQYF. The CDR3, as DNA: TGCAGCGTTGAAGTCCGACAGGGGCCTCCCCCCTACGAGCAGTACTTC.

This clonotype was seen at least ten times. CDR3 nucleotides: TGTGCCAGCAGCCGGTTGTACCAAGAGACCCAGTACTTC. Protein sequence: CASSRLYQETQYF. The V gene is TRBV11-3, the J gene TRBJ2-5; the D is unclear. Trimming removed 5 bases at V and 0 bases at J, with 7 bases between. Germline-derived CDR1 and CDR2 are SGHNT and YENEEA. The CDR3 sequence is 13 residues long.

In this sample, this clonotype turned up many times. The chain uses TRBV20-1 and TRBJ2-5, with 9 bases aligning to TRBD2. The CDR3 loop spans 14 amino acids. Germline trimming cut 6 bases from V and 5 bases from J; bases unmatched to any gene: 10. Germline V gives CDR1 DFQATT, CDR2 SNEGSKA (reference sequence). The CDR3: CSAGGVAGDETQYF. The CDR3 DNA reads TGCAGTGCGGGCGGTGTAGCGGGAGATGAGACCCAGTACTTC.

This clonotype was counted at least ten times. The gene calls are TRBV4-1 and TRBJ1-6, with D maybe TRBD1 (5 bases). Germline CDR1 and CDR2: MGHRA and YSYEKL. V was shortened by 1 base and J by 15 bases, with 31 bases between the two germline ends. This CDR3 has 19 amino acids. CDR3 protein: CASSQGGRRLLGVGFLLHF. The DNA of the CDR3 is TGCGCCAGCAGCCAAGGAGGACGACGGTTATTGGGGGTTGGGTTCCTCCTCCACTTT.